Listed here are 32 T cell receptor beta chains from one sample, sequenced in a study of blood T cell repertoires in COVID-19. Sequenced by immunoSEQ multiplex PCR; TCRdb stores in-frame clones only, minus some. The profile shows 70,000 to 80,000 clones, 82% of them singletons. The source material was peripheral blood. These receptors all come from a man aged 45-60 years with acute or convalescent COVID-19.

The chain uses TRBV9 and TRBJ2-1; 14 bases map to TRBD2. The germline CDR1 and CDR2 sequences are SGDLS and YYNGEE. CDR3 length: 17 residues. Trimming removed 3 bases from V and 6 bases from J; junction bases left unmatched: 8. The CDR3: CASSGGMTSGRANEQFF. In nucleotides, the CDR3 is TGTGCCAGCAGCGGGGGAATGACTAGCGGGAGGGCCAATGAGCAGTTCTTC.

This chain joins TRBV29-1 and TRBJ2-1; 8 bases are a match to TRBD2. The V segment lost 6 bases and the J segment 3 bases; nucleotides outside the gene matches: 10. CDR3 length: 15 residues. Per germline, CDR1 SQVTM and CDR2 ANQGSEA. CDR3 nucleotide sequence: TGCAGCGTCCCCCGGGCGGGAGGAATCTACAATGAGCAGTTCTTC. It is translated as CSVPRAGGIYNEQFF.

This clone occurred a few times. This chain uses TRBV2 with TRBJ1-4, with 9 bases matching TRBD1. The ends lost 6 bases at V and 7 bases at J; junction bases unmatched: 6. Germline lookup yields CDR1 SNHLY and CDR2 FYNNEI. The CDR3 covers 14 residues. In DNA, the CDR3 is TGTGCCAGCAGAGCGGGACAGGGCCTTGAAAAACTGTTTTTT. Its translation is CASRAGQGLEKLFF.

The chain links TRBV11-2 to TRBJ2-5; 7 bases agree with TRBD1. Per the germline V gene, CDR1 is SGHAT and CDR2 is FQNNGV. The CDR3 totals 13 residues. The trim removed 6 bases at V and 1 base at J, leaving 2 bases unmatched. CDR3 sequence: CASSRQGQETQYF. In DNA form, the CDR3 reads TGTGCCAGCAGTCGACAGGGCCAAGAGACCCAGTACTTC.

This chain connects TRBV28 to TRBJ2-7, with 8 bases fitting TRBD2. After removal of 3 bases from V and 7 bases from J, the junction contained 8 bases not matched to a gene. Germline CDR1 and CDR2: MDHEN and SYDVKM. This CDR3 region has 14 residues. CDR3 sequence reads: CASSLVAGTGEQYF. Written as DNA, the CDR3 is TGTGCCAGCAGTTTGGTAGCGGGGACGGGGGAGCAGTACTTC.

J is TRBJ2-7 and V is TRBV6-1, with D possibly TRBD2 on 5 matching bases. Germline V gene lookup returns CDR1 MNHNS and CDR2 SASEGT. V dropped 2 bases and J dropped 3 bases, with 8 bases sitting between them. The CDR3 extends over 13 amino acids. CDR3 DNA: TGTGCCAGCAGTGAAATGGGAGACTACGAGCAGTACTTC. Encoded protein: CASSEMGDYEQYF.

The genes are TRBV4-3 and TRBJ2-1; perhaps TRBD2 as D (6 bases). V was clipped by 3 bases and J by 10 bases, with 13 bases between them. This CDR3 has 13 amino acids. CDR1 and CDR2 from the germline V gene are LGHNA and YSLEER. The CDR3 loop reads CASSQGGASEQFF. In DNA form, the CDR3 reads TGCGCCAGCAGCCAGGGCGGGGCTAGCGAGCAGTTCTTC.

A single count supports this clone. V is TRBV7-6 and J is TRBJ2-1, with TRBD2 matching 7 bases. V trimming: 1 base; J trimming: 5 bases; junction bases outside the gene matches: 8. Germline V gene sequence: CDR1 SGHVS, CDR2 FNYEAQ. This CDR3 spans 16 amino acids. The CDR3 coding sequence is TGTGCCAGCAGCTTAGATGGCGGGAGCCCAGACAATGAGCAGTTCTTC. Encoded protein: CASSLDGGSPDNEQFF.

The CDR3 DNA reads as TGTGCCACCAGCAGAGCGACGGGTGGAAACACCATATATTTT. Translated: CATSRATGGNTIYF. V gene TRBV15 combines with J gene TRBJ1-3; unclear D gene. Germline V CDR1 and CDR2: LNHNV, YYDKDF (reference sequence). The V end lost 1 base, the J end lost 3 bases, and 7 bases lay between the germline ends. This CDR3 is built from 14 residues.

The chain carries TRBV6-6 and TRBJ1-2; maybe TRBD1 (5 bases). The CDR3 loop spans 15 amino acids. The germline V gene encodes CDR1 MNHNY and CDR2 SVGAGI (reference sequence). Trimming left V 0 bases short and J 7 bases short, with 15 bases between. The CDR3 coding sequence is TGTGCCAGCAGTTACTCCCCCGCGGGGGGAAGTGGCTACACCTTC. This encodes CASSYSPAGGSGYTF.

The chain uses TRBV4-1 and TRBJ2-2; 7 bases map to TRBD2. The CDR3 covers 16 residues. Per the germline V gene, CDR1 is MGHRA and CDR2 is YSYEKL. The trim removed 4 bases at V and 1 base at J, leaving 6 bases unmatched. DNA for the CDR3: TGCGCCAGCAGCCCCATGACTAGCCGGAACACCGGGGAGCTGTTTTTT. Translating gives CASSPMTSRNTGELFF.

This chain links TRBV12-3 or TRBV12-4 with TRBJ1-1; D is undetermined. The CDR3 is 11 residues long. Trimming left V 6 bases short and J 7 bases short, with 9 bases between. The CDR3 is CASRFGREAFF. CDR3 bases: TGTGCCAGCAGATTTGGGCGTGAAGCTTTCTTT.

This rearrangement joins TRBV28 to TRBJ1-5; D is possibly TRBD1 (5 bases). The CDR3 runs to 15 residues. Germline V gene lookup returns CDR1 MDHEN and CDR2 SYDVKM. V dropped 2 bases and J dropped 7 bases, with 15 bases sitting between them. This CDR3 reads CASSLAFPGRQPQHF. CDR3 coding DNA: TGTGCCAGCAGTTTAGCATTCCCAGGGCGCCAGCCCCAGCATTTT. The entire variable domain, with the rest obtained from reference TRBV28 and TRBJ1-5, is as follows: DVKVTQSSRYLVKRTGEKVFLECVQDMDHENMFWYRQDPGLGLRLIYFSYDVKMKEKGDIPEGYSVSREKKERFSLILESASTNQTSMYLCASSLAFPGRQPQHFGDGTRLSIL.

V and J are TRBV7-2 and TRBJ2-7; weak D call: TRBD1 (5 bases). The germline gives CDR1 SGHTA, CDR2 FQGNSA. The CDR3 spans 13 residues. Trimming took 0 bases from V and 9 from J, leaving 12 bases between them. For the CDR3, the DNA is TGTGCCAGCAGCTTAGCCAGGGTCCCGGGGCAGTACTTC. Translated: CASSLARVPGQYF.

The genes are TRBV5-1 and TRBJ1-1; 7 positions match TRBD1. CDR1 and CDR2 from the germline V gene are SGHRS and YFSETQ. V lost 0 bases and J lost 0; bases outside the gene matches: 8. The CDR3 has 17 residues. CDR3 amino acids: CASSLDRLGGMNTEAFF. CDR3 bases: TGCGCCAGCAGCTTGGATCGTTTAGGGGGCATGAACACTGAAGCTTTCTTT.

Notes on this clone: Additional DNA sequences in this sample encode the identical CDR3. The rearrangement uses TRBV7-2 and TRBJ2-1; 9 bases line up with TRBD1. This CDR3 spans 15 amino acids. Germline trimming cut 3 bases from V and 0 bases from J; bases unmatched to any gene: 0. Germline loops: CDR1 SGHTA, CDR2 FQGNSA. This CDR3 reads CASSLGQGSYNEQFF. The CDR3, as DNA: TGTGCCAGCAGCTTGGGACAGGGCTCCTACAATGAGCAGTTCTTC. The whole variable domain, remainder taken from reference TRBV7-2 and TRBJ2-1, is GAGVSQSPSNKVTEKGKDVELRCDPISGHTALYWYRQSLGQGLEFLIYFQGNSAPDKSGLPSDRFSAERTGGSVSTLTIQRTQQEDSAVYLCASSLGQGSYNEQFFGPGTRLTVL.

The chain has TRBV29-1 and TRBJ1-3; D is uncertain. Germline V gives CDR1 SQVTM, CDR2 ANQGSEA. The CDR3 loop spans 13 amino acids. V dropped 0 bases and J dropped 7 bases, with 10 bases sitting between them. The CDR3 sequence is CSVEDLAENTIYF. CDR3 DNA: TGCAGCGTTGAAGATTTAGCTGAGAACACCATATATTTT.

The rearrangement uses TRBV23-1 and TRBJ2-7, with a tentative D call TRBD2 (5 bases). TRBV23-1 is treated as an ORF (open reading frame) with a function not yet certain. CDR3 length: 16 residues. With 1 base removed from V and 0 bases from J, the gap between germline ends came to 13 bases. In DNA, the CDR3 is TGCGCCAGCAGTCAATATCCAGCGGAGTGCTCCTACGAGCAGTACTTC. It translates to CASSQYPAECSYEQYF.

This clone was counted between two and nine times. The rearrangement joins TRBV25-1 to TRBJ2-5; 11 bases map to TRBD1. Germline V gene lookup returns CDR1 MGHDK and CDR2 SYGVNS. Unmatched junction bases numbered 8, after V lost 1 base and J lost 4 bases. The CDR3 is 17 amino acids. The CDR3 DNA is TGTGCCAGCAGTGAATTGAGGACAGGGGGCGGACGAGAGACCCAGTACTTC. Protein sequence: CASSELRTGGGRETQYF.

This clone was detected once. The rearrangement links TRBV7-2 to TRBJ1-1; D is undetermined. Trimming stripped 5 bases from V and 0 bases from J, with 25 bases between. Looked up from germline, CDR1 is SGHTA and CDR2 is FQGNSA. The CDR3 length is 19 residues. Written as DNA, the CDR3 is TGTGCCAGCAGCCCCGCACGGAGGTTACTCGTGACCATGAACACTGAAGCTTTCTTT. This codes for CASSPARRLLVTMNTEAFF.

The rearrangement links TRBV28 to TRBJ1-5; tentative D call: TRBD1 (5 bases). Germline V gives CDR1 MDHEN, CDR2 SYDVKM. Between the trimmed V and J ends, which lost 5 bases and 7 bases, there was a span of 9 bases. There are 12 residues in the CDR3. CDR3 residues: CASSQGQQPQHF. CDR3 bases: TGTGCCAGCAGTCAGGGTCAACAGCCCCAGCATTTT.

This clone was recorded once. This chain connects TRBV9 to TRBJ1-2; 8 bases line up with TRBD1. This CDR3 region has 14 residues. Germline lookup yields CDR1 SGDLS and CDR2 YYNGEE. The J segment lost 8 bases and the V segment lost 1 base, leaving 7 bases of the junction unmatched. This chain's CDR3 is CASSVTLTGEGYTF. The DNA of the CDR3 is TGTGCCAGCAGCGTAACGCTGACAGGGGAGGGCTACACCTTC.

The V gene is TRBV29-1, the J gene TRBJ1-1; D perhaps matches TRBD1 (6 bases). Trimming removed 7 bases from V and 11 bases from J, with 14 bases in between. CDR1 is SQVTM, CDR2 ANQGSEA, per germline. This CDR3 spans 10 amino acids. CDR3 residues: CSAKDSGAFF. In DNA, the CDR3 is TGCAGCGCAAAGGACAGTGGGGCTTTCTTT.

This rearrangement joins TRBV4-3 to TRBJ1-2; TRBD1 aligns across 7 bases. The V and J ends lost 3 bases and 1 base, in that order; junction bases with no gene match: 8. The CDR3 loop spans 16 amino acids. In germline, CDR1 is LGHNA, CDR2 YSLEER. This CDR3 reads CASSQFTGAGNYGYTF. Written as DNA, the CDR3 is TGCGCCAGCAGCCAGTTTACAGGGGCTGGTAACTATGGCTACACCTTC.

The chain combines TRBV7-2 with TRBJ2-7, with 8 bases that match TRBD2. With V trimmed by 4 bases and J by 4 bases, 9 bases remained unmatched. This CDR3 comprises 15 residues. The germline V gene encodes CDR1 SGHTA and CDR2 FQGNSA. Here the CDR3 reads CASSSRGLGQYEQYF. As DNA, the CDR3 is TGTGCCAGCAGCTCCCGGGGACTAGGGCAGTACGAGCAGTACTTC.

The chain links TRBV9 to TRBJ1-5; D is possibly TRBD1 (5 bases). CDR3 size: 15 residues. Trimming left V 2 bases short and J 3 bases short, with 12 bases between. Looked up from germline, CDR1 is SGDLS and CDR2 is YYNGEE. CDR3 bases: TGTGCCAGCAGCGTGCGAGGGGACTTCAATCAGCCCCAGCATTTT. Translation: CASSVRGDFNQPQHF.

The chain links TRBV11-3 to TRBJ2-7; D not resolved. V was shortened by 1 base and J by 0 bases, with 7 bases between the two germline ends. The CDR3 loop spans 14 amino acids. From germline, CDR1 is SGHNT and CDR2 YENEEA. Written as DNA, the CDR3 is TGTGCCAGCAGCTTAGGCGGCTCCTCCTACGAGCAGTACTTC. Translating gives CASSLGGSSYEQYF. Variable domain in full (rest from reference TRBV11-3 and TRBJ2-7): EAGVVQSPRYKIIEKKQPVAFWCNPISGHNTLYWYLQNLGQGPELLIRYENEEAVDDSQLPKDRFSAERLKGVDSTLKIQPAELGDSAVYLCASSLGGSSYEQYFGPGTRLTVT.

The rearrangement links TRBV29-1 to TRBJ2-2; tentative D call: TRBD2 (6 bases). V lost 1 base and J lost 6, with 15 bases in between. The CDR3 loop spans 15 amino acids. Per germline, CDR1 SQVTM and CDR2 ANQGSEA. Written as DNA, the CDR3 is TGCAGCGTTGAAGTATCGACTAGTTACGCCGGGGAGCTGTTTTTT. Its translation: CSVEVSTSYAGELFF.

The J gene is TRBJ2-3, the V gene TRBV9; TRBD1 might be the D (6 bases). Germline V gene data show CDR1 as SGDLS and CDR2 as YYNGEE. The CDR3 spans 16 residues. Trimming stripped 3 bases from V and 0 bases from J, with 14 bases between. The CDR3: CASSGPGGDSTDTQYF. The CDR3 DNA reads TGTGCCAGCAGCGGACCTGGGGGCGACAGCACAGATACGCAGTATTTT.

The table lists this clone with a few counts. The rearrangement joins TRBV5-5 to TRBJ1-2, with D perhaps TRBD1 (6 bases). The CDR3 contains 15 residues. The germline V gene has CDR1 SGHKS and CDR2 YYEKEE (reference sequence). V was trimmed by 4 bases and J by 4 bases, leaving 17 bases between them. The DNA for the CDR3 is TGTGCCAGCAGCCCTCAGACAGGATTGACCTATGGCTACACCTTC. This translates into CASSPQTGLTYGYTF.

This clone was counted once. The V call is TRBV30, the J call TRBJ1-1; a weak D match, TRBD1 (6 bases). V lost 4 bases and J 5 bases, leaving 20 bases between the germline ends. The CDR3 has 15 residues. The germline V gene has CDR1 GTSNPN and CDR2 SVGIG (reference sequence). The CDR3 DNA reads as TGTGCCTGGACCCTCGGAATTAGGGGACAAACTGAAGCTTTCTTT. It encodes CAWTLGIRGQTEAFF. The full variable domain, with the rest looked up from reference TRBV30 and TRBJ1-1, is SQTIHQWPATLVQPVGSPLSLECTVEGTSNPNLYWYRQAAGRGLQLLFYSVGIGQISSEVPQNLSASRPQDRQFILSSKKLLLSDSGFYLCAWTLGIRGQTEAFFGQGTRLTVV.

The J gene is TRBJ2-1, the V gene TRBV5-4; TRBD2 matches 8 bases. Germline CDR1 and CDR2: SGHNT and YYREEE (reference sequence). CDR3 length equals 16 residues. V lost 3 bases and J lost 10; bases outside the gene matches: 15. CDR3 DNA sequence: TGTGCCAGCAGCTCGCCGGGACTAGTCTCTGTGGGGGAGCAGTTCTTC. Translation gives CASSSPGLVSVGEQFF.